One and the same sample provided the 16 T cell receptor beta chains below, sequenced in a study of blood T cells in healthy people across ages. A second PCR, run for roughly 7 to 12 cycles, used a sample-barcoded 5' primer plus a J-beta primer mix. MiXCR, run by TCRdb on the 5' RACE reads, gives a single entry per CDR3 protein. Of 2 million or so distinct CDR3 sequences listed, about 50% are singletons. Sample: blood. The receptor set was obtained from a woman in her 40s in good health.

Written as DNA, the CDR3 is TGTGCTTCAGCGGGACAGCCTTACAATGAGCAGTTCTTC. Protein product: CASAGQPYNEQFF. V and J are TRBV2 and TRBJ2-1; D tentatively fits TRBD1 or TRBD2 (7 bases each). The CDR3 has 13 amino acids. Germline CDR1 SNHLY, CDR2 FYNNEI. The whole variable domain, filled in from reference TRBV2 and TRBJ2-1, reads EPEVTQTPSHQVTQMGQEVILRCVPISNHLYFYWYRQILGQKVEFLVSFYNNEISEKSEIFDDQFSVERPDGSNFTLKIRSTKLEDSAMYFCASAGQPYNEQFFGPGTRLTVL.

This clonotype has more than one count but fewer than ten. The chain links TRBV25-1 to TRBJ1-4, with D hard to call. Per germline, CDR1 MGHDK and CDR2 SYGVNS. This CDR3 is 15 amino acids long. V dropped 3 bases and J dropped 0 bases, with 8 bases sitting between them. The CDR3 DNA is TGTGCCAGCAGTGAGTTCCGAGCAACTAATGAAAAACTGTTTTTT. Protein sequence: CASSEFRATNEKLFF.

The chain couples TRBV7-6 to TRBJ1-2; D gene uncertain. Trimming took off 5 bases at V and 3 bases at J, with 19 bases between the two ends. This CDR3 spans 16 amino acids. In germline, CDR1 is SGHVS, CDR2 FNYEAQ. The CDR3 reads CASSQTMTRLDYGYTF. The CDR3 DNA reads as TGTGCCAGCAGCCAGACCATGACACGACTAGACTATGGCTACACCTTC. Using reference TRBV7-6 and TRBJ1-2 for the parts outside the CDR3, the full variable domain is GAGVSQSPRYKVTKRGQDVALRCDPISGHVSLYWYRQALGQGPEFLTYFNYEAQQDKSGLPNDRFSAERPEGSISTLTIQRTEQRDSAMYRCASSQTMTRLDYGYTFGSGTRLTVV.

The chain employs TRBV14 and TRBJ2-3, with 15 bases aligning to TRBD2. The CDR3 runs 17 residues. With V trimmed by 3 bases and J by 4 bases, 5 bases remained unmatched. Germline V gives CDR1 SGHDN, CDR2 FVKESK. The DNA for the CDR3 is TGTGCCAGCAGCCAGCCGGGACTAGCGGGAGGCGCAGATACGCAGTATTTT. It is translated as CASSQPGLAGGADTQYF.

The chain uses TRBV24-1 and TRBJ2-4; no clear D gene. Near its end, the DNA agrees better with TRBJ2-5, so the J call may be wrong. CDR3 length: 13 residues. Germline CDR1 and CDR2: KGHDR and SFDVKD. CDR3 in DNA: TGTGCCACCAGTGCGCCGGGTTCACAGACCCAGTACTTC. Protein sequence: CATSAPGSQTQYF.

This clonotype appeared a single time. The chain employs TRBV7-2 and TRBJ2-5; the D gene is possibly TRBD2 (6 bases). The V gene's germline CDR1 is SGHTA and CDR2 FQGNSA. The CDR3 totals 17 residues. Trimming removed 7 bases from V and 3 bases from J, with 24 bases in between. CDR3 coding DNA: TGTGCCAGCACCTCCCGCGGGGCTACTGGGTATAAAGAGACCCAGTACTTC. The encoded protein is CASTSRGATGYKETQYF.

This clonotype was observed at least ten times. The gene calls are TRBV6-1 and TRBJ2-5; maybe TRBD1 (6 bases). The germline V gene has CDR1 MNHNS and CDR2 SASEGT. CDR3 length: 16 residues. V was trimmed by 5 bases and J by 2 bases, leaving 18 bases between them. CDR3 sequence (DNA): TGTGCCAGCAGTAGGTACCGGGACACCCGGCAAGAGACCCAGTACTTC. As protein: CASSRYRDTRQETQYF.

The chain combines TRBV20-1 with TRBJ2-1, with 9 bases fitting TRBD2. The V gene's germline CDR1 is DFQATT and CDR2 SNEGSKA (reference sequence). The CDR3 runs 14 residues. The V segment lost 0 bases and the J segment 8 bases; nucleotides outside the gene matches: 5. The CDR3: CSARDPAGGDEQFF. The CDR3 DNA follows: TGCAGTGCTAGAGATCCAGCGGGGGGCGATGAGCAGTTCTTC.

The chain joins TRBV21-1 to TRBJ2-5; the table's TRBD2 call for D was not verified on the DNA. TRBV21-1 is classified as a pseudogene. The CDR3 spans 17 residues. This CDR3 is CASSKTPRGGSEETQYF. The DNA for the CDR3 is TGTGCCAGCAGCAAAACGCCCCGCGGGGGGTCGGAAGAGACCCAGTACTTC.

The gene calls are TRBV20-1 and TRBJ2-5; D gene unclear. CDR1 is DFQATT, CDR2 SNEGSKA, per germline (reference sequence). V was shortened by 3 bases and J by 2 bases, with 19 bases between the two germline ends. This CDR3 is built from 16 residues. The CDR3 bases are TGCAGTGCTAGGGGGATAGGTGGGTTTAGGCAAGAGACCCAGTACTTC. Its translation: CSARGIGGFRQETQYF.

The chain carries TRBV12-3 or TRBV12-4 and TRBJ2-5; 10 nucleotides agree with TRBD1. V was clipped by 1 base and J by 4 bases; unmatched bases: 15. CDR3 length: 19 residues. The CDR3 DNA reads TGTGCCAGCAGTTTAGGCTTCTCCGGGACAGGGGTCTGGGGAGAGACCCAGTACTTC. It yields the protein CASSLGFSGTGVWGETQYF.

J is TRBJ2-3 and V is TRBV29-1; 7 positions agree with TRBD2. CDR3 size: 14 residues. Germline V CDR1 and CDR2: SQVTM, ANQGSEA. The V segment lost 3 bases and the J segment 0 bases; nucleotides outside the gene matches: 3. The CDR3 reads CSVDRGGSTDTQYF. The CDR3 region has the DNA TGCAGCGTTGACCGCGGGGGTAGCACAGATACGCAGTATTTT.

The gene calls are TRBV19 and TRBJ2-5, with no clear D. CDR3 length: 13 amino acids. The V gene lost 4 bases and the J gene lost 0 bases, with 6 bases spanning the gap. Germline lookup yields CDR1 LNHDA and CDR2 SQIVND (reference sequence). CDR3 region: CASSTSDQETQYF. The CDR3 nucleotides are TGTGCCAGTAGTACGTCTGACCAAGAGACCCAGTACTTC.

For this clonotype: One end of the junction does not line up with germline, which may come from a read error. V and J are TRBV24-1 and TRBJ2-5, with 7 nucleotides matching TRBD1. CDR1 and CDR2 from the germline V gene are KGHDR and SFDVKD. This CDR3 contains 16 residues. CDR3 DNA: TGTACCACCAGTGATTTGCAATTCGGACAGGAAGAGACCCAGTACTTC. Amino acid sequence: CTTSDLQFGQEETQYF.

This clonotype was counted between two and nine times. This chain joins TRBV29-1 and TRBJ2-1; D is tentatively TRBD1 or TRBD2 (5 bases each). There are 12 residues in the CDR3. Per the germline V gene, CDR1 is SQVTM and CDR2 is ANQGSEA. V shed 6 bases and J shed 5 bases, with 11 bases lying between them. CDR3 DNA: TGCAGCGTGGGGGAAACTAACAATGAGCAGTTCTTC. This codes for CSVGETNNEQFF.

Worth noting for this clonotype: One base away lies a much larger clone, so this may be a sequencing read error. The chain links TRBV19 to TRBJ2-1; 10 nucleotides align to TRBD2. The germline V gene encodes CDR1 LNHDA and CDR2 SQIVND (reference sequence). The CDR3 length is 15 residues. With 5 bases clipped from V and 7 bases from J, the junction kept 8 bases outside the gene matches. The CDR3 sequence: CASSQSGGAGNEQFF. The CDR3 nucleotides read TGTGCCAGTAGTCAAAGCGGGGGGGCTGGAAATGAGCAGTTCTTC.